This T cell receptor beta chain was found in a study of PD-1 blockade in classical Hodgkin lymphoma. The wider study: Patients received nivolumab 3 mg/kg intravenously every 2 weeks. Study-wide results and caveats: Reported findings placed baseline TCR diversity lower in newly diagnosed patients (compared with healthy donors). The CD4+ diversity rise by C4D1 was clearest in complete responders.

The method was immunoSEQ multiplex PCR; TCRdb's version includes in-frame clones alone and lacks a portion of them. The sample holds fewer than 50,000 clones; around 80% are singletons and the top ten take 37%. Comment on this clone: What it binds is not known.

J was trimmed by 8 bases and V by 6 bases; bases with no gene match: 9. CDR3 size: 13 residues. CDR1 is SNHLY, CDR2 FYNNEI, per germline. Sample time point: cycle 4 day 1 (C4D1), after 5 to 7 weeks of nivolumab. Following autologous stem cell transplantation, relapse occurred in every patient, and exposure to brentuximab vedotin varied. The specimen comprised peripheral blood mononuclear cells (PBMCs), sampled before the fourth cycle of nivolumab. The chain combines TRBV2 with TRBJ1-2, with 7 bases aligning to TRBD1. The receptor comes from a human donor with classical Hodgkin lymphoma. CDR3 nucleotides: TGTGCCAGCAGCAGAGGGACAGACTTGGGCTACACCTTC. The encoded protein is CASSRGTDLGYTF. The whole variable domain, remainder taken from reference TRBV2 and TRBJ1-2, is EPEVTQTPSHQVTQMGQEVILRCVPISNHLYFYWYRQILGQKVEFLVSFYNNEISEKSEIFDDQFSVERPDGSNFTLKIRSTKLEDSAMYFCASSRGTDLGYTFGSGTRLTVV.